This T cell receptor (beta chain) stems from a study of cytomegalovirus exposure and HLA in healthy donors listed by TCRdb under 2017. Regarding the complete study: According to an earlier analysis of around 600 of the donors, about 190 million T cells yielded some 120 million unique TCR beta sequences and around 280 Gb of sequence data. An early release that covered 500 to 800 HLA-typed donors contained 250 to 350 gigabases of sequencing data and roughly 84 million unique TCR sequences. Of the roughly 390 genotyped donors, roughly 85% fell in the genetic ancestry cluster associated with self-reported Caucasian donors. The study was designed to test whether signatures of past pathogen exposure could be identified by cataloging public T cell receptors. The study profiled the T cell repertoires of 500 to 800 subjects by immunosequencing and related them to cytomegalovirus serostatus. In addition to the first cohort of several hundred subjects, a separate validation cohort of 130 or so different subjects was used. To predict cytomegalovirus infection status, the study brought together high-throughput TCR immunosequencing, statistical association of individual TCRs with disease status, and machine learning. To study patterns of TCR occurrence, a later analysis re-analyzed previously published TCR beta repertoires from 666 donors and added high-resolution HLA genotyping. The later analysis used no new phenotypic data to find candidate immune exposures, relying instead on TCR beta sequences and their occurrence across donors. An earlier analysis of 587 of the donors used high-throughput TCR beta sequencing to judge whether each TCR beta V gene segment behaved as functional or pseudogenic. Alongside the repertoire data, information on donor age, sex, ethnicity and CMV serostatus was compiled. Genome-wide SNP genotypes for about 60% of the roughly 700 donors were used in a later genetic analysis, which treated that subset as a discovery cohort. All discovery cohort repertoires had been generated using a single sequencing platform. HLA typing covered class I and class II loci at four-digit resolution. The number of typed donors differed by locus: about 620-640 for A, B, C, DRB1 and DQB1; about 520 for DQA1; over 600 for DPA1; and about 450 for DPB1. Four or five DR-DQ haplotypes were treated as single units for association and clustering because of strong linkage in the cohort. On average, roughly 240,000 unique TCR beta nucleotide sequences were sequenced per donor among a few hundred genotyped donors of the cohort, with 15% to 20% of those sequences being non-productive. General conclusions and limits of the study: Assigning TCR associations to individual alleles was difficult when HLA alleles, especially DR and DQ, strongly co-occurred. In the study, about 150 TCR beta chains were listed as associated with cytomegalovirus. Sequencing depth was assumed to be roughly uniform across donors in the presence/absence analyses, though that assumption may not hold. A later analysis reported that several top co-occurrence clusters appeared linked to parvovirus B19, influenza, CMV and Epstein-Barr virus. Because HLA typing was missing for some donors at each locus, association tests included only the typed subset. A further reported finding was that TCR beta sequences accurately predicted the HLA-A and HLA-B alleles for most subjects in the first cohort. Linkage disequilibrium might explain the correlated functional status among segregating V segments, but an unknown experimental factor could not be excluded. Compared with equally common non-associated chains, HLA-associated TCR beta chains in a later analysis were more clonally expanded and had lower generation probabilities. In vitro tests confirmed that three of the cytomegalovirus-associated TCR beta chains recognize cytomegalovirus antigens. Because counts were too low, about 18 rarely observed V segments, including chromosome 9 orphons, were excluded from the earlier analysis of 587 of the donors. In an earlier analysis of around 600 of the donors, most TCR beta V segments were observed in productive rearrangements about 87% or about 30% of the time, broadly matching IMGT annotations. The sequencing pipeline was judged likely to have produced a cluster of highly shared sequence variants as a technical artifact. Compared with the approximately 700-donor mean, donors in an Asian-associated ancestry cluster had fewer N-insertions in productive TCRs, according to a later genetic analysis. An association between a missense DCLRE1C variant and V-gene and J-gene trimming of TCR beta chains was found in a later genetic analysis and replicated in an independent cohort. According to the authors, the approach could potentially be generalized to other disease states and immunological phenotypes. Because the 87-base-pair reads could not distinguish some IMGT-functional V segments, including TRBV6-2 and TRBV6-3, those segments were excluded. The cohort was sequenced for TCR beta chains only, and without alpha or paired-chain data the features that could be detected were limited. According to a later analysis, most CMV-associated TCR beta chains appeared to be HLA-restricted, and the HLA associations seemed to be driven largely by CMV exposure. The only immune exposure information available for the cohort was CMV serostatus. Most TCR sequences were seen in very few donors, while some public TCRs were found in many individuals. The classifier was reported to diagnose cytomegalovirus status with high specificity and sensitivity in both the original cohort and the validation cohort. In a later analysis, 15,000 to 20,000 TCR beta sequences were associated with specific HLA alleles at a false discovery rate of 0.05. According to a later analysis, TCR association rates differed among HLA loci, with DRB1 alleles showing the most associated TCRs and HLA-C alleles showing the fewest.

With regard to this clone: The clone's antigen remains unknown. Nothing much larger sits one base from this clone, and base qualities are not available.

In total, about 650 healthy bone marrow donors made up the cohort. All cohort members were sampled while nominally healthy, although unrecorded immune exposures were likely present. The donor was CMV seronegative and belonged to the group of 350 or so seronegative cohort members. Each donor provided a peripheral blood sample, and peripheral blood mononuclear cells were used for TCR beta sequencing. The Qiagen DNeasy Blood Extraction Kit was used to extract genomic DNA from the blood cell samples. The CDR3 numbers 15 residues from cysteine through phenylalanine. Of the read, only the CDR3 DNA is kept; its 45 bases are in frame from base 1. Based on the germline V gene, the CDR1 and CDR2 sequences are MNHNS and SASEGT. Relative to germline, V is missing 6 bases and J is missing 7 bases, with 13 bases of the junction outside any gene match. The library was made by the immunoSEQ multiplex PCR assay. The multiplex PCR relied on a mix of 60 forward primers for TCR Vbeta segments and 13 reverse primers for TCR Jbeta segments. A multiplex PCR assay on genomic DNA amplified the CDR3 region of rearranged TCR beta genes. The Illumina HiSeq System was used to sequence the amplified TCR beta libraries as 87-base-pair reads. The original methods were these. A later analysis counted about 80 million unique TCR beta chains across the 666 repertoires, and some 12 million of these chains were shared by at least two donors. To remove PCR and sequencing errors, raw reads were error-corrected and collapsed into unique sequences using a nearest-neighbor algorithm that merged closely related sequences. CDR3 sequences were aligned to IMGT reference sequences to assign V, D and J gene segments. For a sequence to be retained, a match of at least six nucleotides was required to both a V gene segment and a J gene segment. A rearrangement counted as productive if the CDR3 had no stop codons and remained in frame with V and J, and every other rearrangement counted as non-productive. CDR3 was defined according to IMGT convention as the region running from the second conserved V-encoded cysteine to the conserved J-encoded phenylalanine. In an earlier analysis of around 600 of the donors, sequences lacking an unambiguous match to a single V gene segment were excluded. In an earlier analysis of several hundred of the donors, V segments were called functional above 56.7% productive rearrangements and were called segregating when the between-donor standard deviation exceeded 5%. A statistical classification framework was developed to diagnose cytomegalovirus status using the catalog of TCR beta chain sequences. In a later analysis, V and J genes were assigned by comparing TCR nucleotide sequences against IMGT/GENE-DB human TR gene sequences. The TCRdist pipeline was used in a later analysis to assign CDR3 sequences and most-parsimonious VDJ recombination scenarios. In a later analysis, every TCR beta chain was defined by the combination of its CDR3 amino acid sequence and its V-gene family, and reads without a unique V-gene family were dropped. A later analysis removed 600 or so highly shared, low-generation-probability nucleotide sequences to deal with suspected cross-contamination and a sequencing artifact. For each public chain, a later analysis derived a clonal expansion index from normalized ranks of inferred template counts within each repertoire. In a later analysis, generation probabilities were computed with a VDJ recombination model fitted to out-of-frame rearrangements, and the resulting probabilities were checked against IGoR. A later analysis scored TCR-TCR, TCR-HLA and TCR-CMV co-occurrence with hypergeometric tests, applying a repertoire-size bias correction to TCR pairs. A later analysis estimated false discovery rates by permuting HLA or CMV assignments 20 times. A later analysis grouped co-occurring TCRs with DBSCAN, adding TCRdist sequence similarity when clustering within HLA-allele-positive subsets. Repertoires with fewer than 30,000 or more than 120,000 public chains were left out of co-occurrence clustering, as were a few repertoires with anomalous nucleotide sharing. The table comes from immuneACCESS by way of TCRdb, which keeps in-frame sequences with V and J called. Part of the clones is missing from these tables; in studies checked, under half for an unresolved V gene and the rest for unknown reasons. V and J calls and clone size are those listed in that table; D and trimming were worked out from the DNA. The sample table records around 130,000 clones; 70% to 75% of these occur just once. The ten largest clones represent 1.5% to 2% of the sample.

The V gene is TRBV6-1 and the J gene is TRBJ1-1, and TRBD1 matches 8 of the central bases. The sample comprised PBMCs. This receptor was taken from a woman in her twenties or thirties in good health and CMV-seronegative. The bases read TGTGCCAGCAGCGCGCTCAGGGGGCGATATGATGAAGCTTTCTTT. This is translated as CASSALRGRYDEAFF.